Presented here are 3 T cell receptor beta chains from one specimen sequenced in a study of T cells after yellow fever vaccination. TCRdb redid the calling of the 5' RACE reads with MiXCR, one entry per CDR3 protein. The table has around 100,000 distinct CDR3 sequences, roughly 8.9% seen once. The starting material was CD8+ T cells sorted from PBMCs, obtained 45 days after the yellow fever booster vaccination. The source is a man under 40 who received the YFV17D yellow fever vaccine.

The table lists this clonotype with many counts. The CDR3: CASSLPGGVGYTF. CDR3 nucleotide sequence: TGTGCCAGCAGTTTACCCGGGGGGGTTGGCTACACCTTC. The chain recombines TRBV27 with TRBJ1-2, with D tentatively TRBD1 (5 bases). Trimming cost V 2 bases and J 7 bases, with 11 bases left between them. CDR3 length equals 13 residues. CDR1 MNHEY and CDR2 SMNVEV come from the germline V gene (reference sequence).

This clonotype was recorded at least ten times. The rearrangement joins TRBV6-5 to TRBJ2-7; a possible D gene is TRBD1 (5 bases). Germline V gene lookup returns CDR1 MNHEY and CDR2 SVGAGI. V was trimmed by 2 bases and J by 5 bases, leaving 13 bases between them. This CDR3 has 14 residues. CDR3 region: CASSYMQGFDEQYF. The CDR3, as DNA: TGTGCCAGCAGTTACATGCAGGGTTTCGACGAGCAGTACTTC.

This clonotype was observed at least ten times. V gene TRBV7-9 combines with J gene TRBJ2-2, with D uncertain. The CDR3 runs 13 residues. V dropped 4 bases and J dropped 2 bases, with 5 bases sitting between them. From germline, CDR1 is SEHNR and CDR2 FQNEAQ (reference sequence). This CDR3 reads CASSSTNTGELFF. The CDR3, as DNA: TGTGCCAGCAGCTCTACAAACACCGGGGAGCTGTTTTTT.